A selection of T cell receptor beta chains follows, all from one sample in a study of blood T cell repertoires in COVID-19. Assay: immunoSEQ multiplex PCR; the TCRdb copy retains only in-frame clones and omits some. The sample lists 130,000 to 150,000 clones, approximately 86% occurring once. The sample consisted of PBMCs or T cells enriched from blood (not recorded which). These receptors all stem from a woman in her thirties or forties who had been exposed to COVID-19. The CDR3 runs from the conserved cysteine through the conserved F or W. A D gene is named only where the DNA matches it firmly. Size is stated for part of the rows, as once, few or many counts, or as a class when the clone is expanded.

cdr3_length: 16
j_call: TRBJ1-5
clone_size: .
v_call: TRBV5-5
d_call: TRBD1
cdr3_nt: TGTGCCAGCAGCTCGACAGGGCACATTGGCAATCAGCCCCAGCATTTT
cdr3_aa: CASSSTGHIGNQPQHF

cdr3_length: 14
j_call: TRBJ1-5
clone_size: .
v_call: TRBV7-2
d_call: TRBD1
cdr3_nt: TGTGCCAGCAGCGAGGACAGGGCCAATCAGCCCCAGCATTTT
cdr3_aa: CASSEDRANQPQHF

cdr3_length: 18
j_call: TRBJ2-3
clone_size: .
v_call: TRBV4-1
d_call: TRBD2
cdr3_nt: TGCGCCAGCAGCCAAGAGCCATCGGTAGCGGGGGTGCACGGTACGCAGTATTTT
cdr3_aa: CASSQEPSVAGVHGTQYF

cdr3_length: 15
j_call: TRBJ2-3
clone_size: .
v_call: TRBV7-3
d_call: .
cdr3_nt: TGTGCCAGCAGCCCGGTAGGCGGATTCACAGATACGCAGTATTTT
cdr3_aa: CASSPVGGFTDTQYF

cdr3_length: 15
j_call: TRBJ1-5
clone_size: .
v_call: TRBV5-6
d_call: .
cdr3_nt: TGTGCCAGCAGCTTCGGGACACCGGGCAATCAGCCCCAGCATTTT
cdr3_aa: CASSFGTPGNQPQHF

cdr3_length: 13
j_call: TRBJ1-1
clone_size: once
v_call: TRBV5-1
d_call: .
cdr3_nt: TGCGCCAGCAGCTTGGAAACCGGCACTGAAGCTTTCTTT
cdr3_aa: CASSLETGTEAFF

cdr3_length: 15
j_call: TRBJ1-1
clone_size: .
v_call: TRBV5-1
d_call: .
cdr3_nt: TGCGCCAGCAGCCAGACGGGACAAGGGAACACTGAAGCTTTCTTT
cdr3_aa: CASSQTGQGNTEAFF

cdr3_length: 14
j_call: TRBJ1-2
clone_size: .
v_call: TRBV2
d_call: .
cdr3_nt: TGTGCCAGCAGTGCAGGGCGCCTTAGCTATGGCTACACCTTC
cdr3_aa: CASSAGRLSYGYTF

cdr3_length: 15
j_call: TRBJ2-5
clone_size: .
v_call: TRBV24-1
d_call: TRBD1
cdr3_nt: TGTGCCACCAGTGACCCGCGACAGGGGGCAGAGACCCAGTACTTC
cdr3_aa: CATSDPRQGAETQYF

cdr3_length: 13
j_call: TRBJ1-2
clone_size: .
v_call: TRBV18
d_call: .
cdr3_nt: TGTGCCAGCTCGCCGGGACTTCGGTATGGCTACACCTTC
cdr3_aa: CASSPGLRYGYTF

cdr3_length: 15
j_call: TRBJ2-5
clone_size: .
v_call: TRBV2
d_call: TRBD2
cdr3_nt: TGTGCCAGCAGTGGATTAGCGGGGGCAGTCGAGACCCAGTACTTC
cdr3_aa: CASSGLAGAVETQYF

cdr3_length: 17
j_call: TRBJ2-1
clone_size: .
v_call: TRBV7-9
d_call: TRBD1
cdr3_nt: TGTGCCAGCAGCTCGCCCGGGGACAGCAGCTCCTACAATGAGCAGTTCTTC
cdr3_aa: CASSSPGDSSSYNEQFF

cdr3_length: 16
j_call: TRBJ2-2
clone_size: .
v_call: TRBV5-4
d_call: .
cdr3_nt: TGTGCCAGCAGCTCCGGGCTGAGAAGGGGCACCGGGGAGCTGTTTTTT
cdr3_aa: CASSSGLRRGTGELFF

cdr3_length: 18
j_call: TRBJ2-7
clone_size: .
v_call: TRBV4-1
d_call: .
cdr3_nt: TGCGCCAGCAGCCAACCTCCCGTCCCATCAGGGTTCTCCTACGAGCAGTACTTC
cdr3_aa: CASSQPPVPSGFSYEQYF

cdr3_length: 11
j_call: TRBJ2-1
clone_size: .
v_call: TRBV20-1
d_call: .
cdr3_nt: TGCAGTGCTAGCCTAACTAATGAGCAGTTCTTC
cdr3_aa: CSASLTNEQFF

cdr3_length: 17
j_call: TRBJ1-4
clone_size: .
v_call: TRBV4-1
d_call: TRBD1
cdr3_nt: TGCGCCAGCAGCCAAGAGCCCGGACAGGGGGGTAATGAAAAACTGTTTTTT
cdr3_aa: CASSQEPGQGGNEKLFF

cdr3_length: 15
j_call: TRBJ2-3
clone_size: .
v_call: TRBV7-2
d_call: TRBD1
cdr3_nt: TGTGCCAGCAGCTTCAGGGGGCTAGGCGCAGATACGCAGTATTTT
cdr3_aa: CASSFRGLGADTQYF

cdr3_length: 18
j_call: TRBJ2-1
clone_size: few
v_call: TRBV3-1/TRBV3-2
d_call: .
cdr3_nt: TGTGCCAGCAGCCAAGATGACCCAGCGTCGAGCTCCTACAATGAGCAGTTCTTC
cdr3_aa: CASSQDDPASSSYNEQFF

cdr3_length: 15
j_call: TRBJ1-2
clone_size: .
v_call: TRBV9
d_call: .
cdr3_nt: TGTGCCAGCAGCCCCGAAGGGGGTTCGGGGTATGGCTACACCTTC
cdr3_aa: CASSPEGGSGYGYTF

cdr3_length: 11
j_call: TRBJ2-7
clone_size: .
v_call: TRBV6-5
d_call: .
cdr3_nt: TGTGCCAGCAGACAGGGCCACGAGCAGTACTTC
cdr3_aa: CASRQGHEQYF

cdr3_length: 14
j_call: TRBJ2-1
clone_size: once
v_call: TRBV7-2
d_call: TRBD2
cdr3_nt: TGTGCCAGCAGCTTCGGGACTAGCCACAATGAGCAGTTCTTC
cdr3_aa: CASSFGTSHNEQFF

cdr3_length: 14
j_call: TRBJ2-5
clone_size: .
v_call: TRBV11-2
d_call: .
cdr3_nt: TGTGCCAGCAGCTTAGACTTACTACAAGAGACCCAGTACTTC
cdr3_aa: CASSLDLLQETQYF

cdr3_length: 14
j_call: TRBJ1-3
clone_size: .
v_call: TRBV15
d_call: .
cdr3_nt: TGTGCCACCAGCAGAGGACCAGGTGGAAACACTATATATTTT
cdr3_aa: CATSRGPGGNTIYF

cdr3_length: 12
j_call: TRBJ1-1
clone_size: .
v_call: TRBV28
d_call: TRBD1
cdr3_nt: TGTGCCAGCAGTACGGACAGGGTAGAAGCTTTCTTT
cdr3_aa: CASSTDRVEAFF

cdr3_length: 14
j_call: TRBJ1-1
clone_size: few
v_call: TRBV10-1
d_call: .
cdr3_nt: TGCGCCAGCAGTGAGACAGGTGGACCGACTGAAGCTTTCTTT
cdr3_aa: CASSETGGPTEAFF

cdr3_length: 13
j_call: TRBJ2-7
clone_size: .
v_call: TRBV19
d_call: .
cdr3_nt: TGTGCCAGTAGTCCGGGGGTAATCTACGAGCAGTACTTC
cdr3_aa: CASSPGVIYEQYF

cdr3_length: 16
j_call: TRBJ1-6
clone_size: .
v_call: TRBV5-4
d_call: TRBD1
cdr3_nt: TGTGCCAGCAGCTATGACAGGGCCGCATTTGATTCACCCCTCCACTTT
cdr3_aa: CASSYDRAAFDSPLHF

cdr3_length: 16
j_call: TRBJ1-5
clone_size: .
v_call: TRBV14
d_call: .
cdr3_nt: TGTGCCAGCAGCCAAGTTTTCATCCCTAACAATCAGCCCCAGCATTTT
cdr3_aa: CASSQVFIPNNQPQHF

cdr3_length: 14
j_call: TRBJ1-4
clone_size: .
v_call: TRBV10-2
d_call: .
cdr3_nt: TGCGCCAGCAGATCCGGGACACGGGATGAAAAACTGTTTTTT
cdr3_aa: CASRSGTRDEKLFF

cdr3_length: 13
j_call: TRBJ1-5
clone_size: .
v_call: TRBV28
d_call: .
cdr3_nt: TGTGCCAGCGATCTAGGAGCCAATCAGCCCCAGCATTTT
cdr3_aa: CASDLGANQPQHF

cdr3_length: 16
j_call: TRBJ2-7
clone_size: .
v_call: TRBV5-1
d_call: .
cdr3_nt: TGCGCCAGCAGCCACTCTCGGGTAGCGCTCTCCTACGAGCAGTACTTC
cdr3_aa: CASSHSRVALSYEQYF

cdr3_length: 16
j_call: TRBJ2-2
clone_size: .
v_call: TRBV7-6
d_call: .
cdr3_nt: TGTGCCAGCAGCTTAGAAGGCGGTTGGAACACCGGGGAGCTGTTTTTT
cdr3_aa: CASSLEGGWNTGELFF

cdr3_length: 12
j_call: TRBJ1-6
clone_size: .
v_call: TRBV19
d_call: .
cdr3_nt: TGTGCCAGTAGCGCACAGAATTCACCCCTCCACTTT
cdr3_aa: CASSAQNSPLHF

cdr3_length: 13
j_call: TRBJ1-2
clone_size: .
v_call: TRBV2
d_call: .
cdr3_nt: TGTGCCAGCAGCGGAGATACAGGGCGAGGCTACACCTTC
cdr3_aa: CASSGDTGRGYTF

cdr3_length: 13
j_call: TRBJ2-4
clone_size: .
v_call: TRBV19
d_call: TRBD1
cdr3_nt: TGTGCCAGATCGACAGGGCGACGGAACATTCAGTACTTC
cdr3_aa: CARSTGRRNIQYF

cdr3_length: 14
j_call: TRBJ1-2
clone_size: .
v_call: TRBV5-1
d_call: .
cdr3_nt: TGCGCCAGCAGCGAGGGTGGAGGCACCTATGGCTACACCTTC
cdr3_aa: CASSEGGGTYGYTF

cdr3_length: 15
j_call: TRBJ1-2
clone_size: .
v_call: TRBV5-1
d_call: TRBD1
cdr3_nt: TGCGCCAGCAGCTTGGCAGGACAGGGGGCGCTTGGCTACACCTTC
cdr3_aa: CASSLAGQGALGYTF

cdr3_length: 12
j_call: TRBJ2-7
clone_size: .
v_call: TRBV12-3/TRBV12-4
d_call: .
cdr3_nt: TGTGCCAGCAGTTTCTTTCCCTACGAGCAGTACTTC
cdr3_aa: CASSFFPYEQYF

cdr3_length: 15
j_call: TRBJ1-1
clone_size: .
v_call: TRBV5-1
d_call: .
cdr3_nt: TGCGCCAGCAGCTTGGACGGCTATAGGGGAACTGAAGCTTTCTTT
cdr3_aa: CASSLDGYRGTEAFF

cdr3_length: 12
j_call: TRBJ2-3
clone_size: .
v_call: TRBV9
d_call: TRBD1
cdr3_nt: TGTGCCAGCAGCGTCGGACAGGGTGGGCAGTATTTT
cdr3_aa: CASSVGQGGQYF

cdr3_length: 13
j_call: TRBJ2-5
clone_size: .
v_call: TRBV29-1
d_call: TRBD1
cdr3_nt: TGCAGCGTTGATCAGGACAGGGAAGAGACCCAGTACTTC
cdr3_aa: CSVDQDREETQYF

cdr3_length: 17
j_call: TRBJ2-7
clone_size: .
v_call: TRBV6-2/TRBV6-3
d_call: TRBD1
cdr3_nt: TGTGCCAGCAGTTACTCCTGGACAGGGATTGGGATCGGCGAGCAGTACTTC
cdr3_aa: CASSYSWTGIGIGEQYF

cdr3_length: 17
j_call: TRBJ2-5
clone_size: once
v_call: TRBV7-9
d_call: TRBD1
cdr3_nt: TGTGCCAGCAGCTTGGGACAGGGGGCTTCCTTGCTAGAGACCCAGTACTTC
cdr3_aa: CASSLGQGASLLETQYF

cdr3_length: 16
j_call: TRBJ2-7
clone_size: once
v_call: TRBV19
d_call: TRBD1
cdr3_nt: TGTGCCAGTAGTATAGATTGGGGACAGGGATACTACGAGCAGTACTTC
cdr3_aa: CASSIDWGQGYYEQYF

cdr3_length: 16
j_call: TRBJ1-2
clone_size: .
v_call: TRBV27
d_call: TRBD1
cdr3_nt: TGTGCCAGCAGGGCGAACTTGGGACAGGGCGCCTATGGCTACACCTTC
cdr3_aa: CASRANLGQGAYGYTF

cdr3_length: 15
j_call: TRBJ2-1
clone_size: .
v_call: TRBV5-4
d_call: TRBD2
cdr3_nt: TGTGCCAGCAGCTTGGCTCCGGGACTAGCGCATGAGCAGTTCTTC
cdr3_aa: CASSLAPGLAHEQFF

cdr3_length: 13
j_call: TRBJ1-2
clone_size: once
v_call: TRBV28
d_call: .
cdr3_nt: TGTGCCAGCAGTTTCGGGTCGGAAAGAGGCTACACCTTC
cdr3_aa: CASSFGSERGYTF

cdr3_length: 14
j_call: TRBJ2-1
clone_size: .
v_call: TRBV27
d_call: .
cdr3_nt: TGTGCCAGCAGGCCGGGACTCTATTACAATGAGCAGTTCTTC
cdr3_aa: CASRPGLYYNEQFF

cdr3_length: 13
j_call: TRBJ2-7
clone_size: .
v_call: TRBV9
d_call: .
cdr3_nt: TGTGCCAGCAGCGTAGCCGGGTCCTACGAGCAGTACTTC
cdr3_aa: CASSVAGSYEQYF

cdr3_length: 17
j_call: TRBJ2-1
clone_size: .
v_call: TRBV5-4
d_call: TRBD1
cdr3_nt: TGTGCCAGCAGCCCCAGGGGACAGACCTACTCCTACAATGAGCAGTTCTTC
cdr3_aa: CASSPRGQTYSYNEQFF

cdr3_length: 14
j_call: TRBJ2-2
clone_size: .
v_call: TRBV6-4
d_call: .
cdr3_nt: TGTGCCAGCACCAAGGACACGAACACCGGGGAGCTGTTTTTT
cdr3_aa: CASTKDTNTGELFF

cdr3_length: 17
j_call: TRBJ2-3
clone_size: .
v_call: TRBV4-3
d_call: .
cdr3_nt: TGCGCCAGCAGCCAAGTTCCAGGACACCTCGGCACAGATACGCAGTATTTT
cdr3_aa: CASSQVPGHLGTDTQYF

cdr3_length: 15
j_call: TRBJ1-5
clone_size: .
v_call: TRBV6-1
d_call: TRBD1
cdr3_nt: TGTGCCAGCAGTGAAACCCACAGGGGATATCAGCCCCAGCATTTT
cdr3_aa: CASSETHRGYQPQHF